The present T cell receptor beta chain was sequenced within a study of blood T cell repertoires in COVID-19. Study at large: T cells, B-cell-depleted T cells, or PBMCs supplied cDNA or gDNA.

As handled by the study authors: It was from reference gene primer amplification that nucleated cell counts were estimated. Measured with immunoSEQ multiplex PCR; TCRdb has only the in-frame clones, and not every one. That table gives V, J and clone size, and the DNA gave D and trimming. In the table there are 120,000 or so clones, 88% of which are singletons. The CDR3 is 11 residues long. Per the germline V gene, CDR1 is WSHSY and CDR2 is SAAADI. Trimming took off 6 bases at V and 8 bases at J, with 10 bases between the two ends. The TCR was taken from a human donor in a cohort sampled during active COVID-19. The sequenced sample consisted of peripheral blood. The genes are TRBV10-2 and TRBJ1-1; no clear D gene. Here the CDR3 reads CASREGTEAFF. DNA of the CDR3: TGCGCCAGCAGGGAGGGCACCGAAGCTTTCTTT.